This record covers a single T cell receptor beta chain. Its target is unknown. Assay: immunoSEQ multiplex PCR; the TCRdb copy retains only in-frame clones and omits some. The data hold around 150,000 clones, with 84% observed a single time. This record comes from a study of T cell responses to AZD1222 COVID-19 vaccine. The CDR3 consists of 16 residues. Germline values: CDR1 MNHEY, CDR2 SVGAGI. Trimming shortened V by 2 bases and J by 4 bases, and 12 bases separated the two germline ends. Study-level findings and limits: Once two AZD1222 doses were given, Spike-specific TCR breadth and depth went up. Unmutated variant regions are reportedly the target of nearly half of TCRs that are spike-specific. Most donors were white British, females outnumbered males, and clonal diversity was possibly underestimated.

Specimen: peripheral blood, collected on day 0 of AZD1222 vaccination. The chain joins TRBV6-5 to TRBJ2-6; either TRBD1 or TRBD2 may supply D (5 bases each). This TCR was recovered from an adult in good health. CDR3 in amino acids: CASSYAGAPGANVLTF. In DNA form, the CDR3 reads TGTGCCAGCAGTTACGCCGGGGCTCCGGGGGCCAACGTCCTGACTTTC.